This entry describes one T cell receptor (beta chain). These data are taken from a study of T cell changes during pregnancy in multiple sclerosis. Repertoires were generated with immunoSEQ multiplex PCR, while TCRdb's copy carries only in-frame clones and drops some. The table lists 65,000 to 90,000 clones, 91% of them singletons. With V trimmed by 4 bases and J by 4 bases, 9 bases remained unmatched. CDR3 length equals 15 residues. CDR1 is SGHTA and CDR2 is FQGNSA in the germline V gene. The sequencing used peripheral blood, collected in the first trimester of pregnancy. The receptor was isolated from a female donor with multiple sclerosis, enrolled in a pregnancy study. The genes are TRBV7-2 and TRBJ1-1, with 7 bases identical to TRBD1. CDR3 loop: CASSSNRGKGTEAFF. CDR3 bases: TGTGCCAGCAGCTCGAACAGGGGAAAGGGCACTGAAGCTTTCTTT.